Sequencing of this T cell receptor (beta chain) was carried out in a study of blood T cell repertoires in COVID-19. The wider study: Nucleic acid was either cDNA or gDNA, and it came from T cells, B-cell-depleted T cells, or PBMCs.

Profiled with immunoSEQ multiplex PCR; TCRdb holds only in-frame clones, not every one. The table has approximately 5,900 clones, around 80% seen once; the top ten hold around 8.8%. Germline assignment: CDR1 LGHDT and CDR2 YNNKEL (reference sequence). The V end was cut by 1 base, the J end by 5 bases, with 10 bases between. The length of the CDR3 is 14 residues. The chain joins TRBV3-1 (or the pseudogene TRBV3-2) to TRBJ2-3, with D possibly matching TRBD2 (6 bases). The sequencing input was peripheral blood. This clonotype was obtained from a human donor with active COVID-19. The donor label of this sample is uncertain. CDR3 DNA sequence: TGTGCCAGCAGCCAAGTTAGGAGGGGAGATACGCAGTATTTT. Its translation is CASSQVRRGDTQYF.